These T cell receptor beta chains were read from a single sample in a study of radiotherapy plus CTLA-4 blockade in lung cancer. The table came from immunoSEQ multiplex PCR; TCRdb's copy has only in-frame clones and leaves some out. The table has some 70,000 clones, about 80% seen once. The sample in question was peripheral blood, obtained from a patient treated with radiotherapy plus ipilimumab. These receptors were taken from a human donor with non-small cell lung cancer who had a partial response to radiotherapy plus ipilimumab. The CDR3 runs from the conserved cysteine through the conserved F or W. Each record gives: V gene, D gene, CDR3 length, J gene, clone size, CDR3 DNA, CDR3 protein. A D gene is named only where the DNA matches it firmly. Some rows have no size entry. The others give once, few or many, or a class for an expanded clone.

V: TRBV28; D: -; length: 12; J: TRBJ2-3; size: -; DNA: TGTGCCAGCAGGGTGAACAGAGATACGCAGTATTTT; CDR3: CASRVNRDTQYF
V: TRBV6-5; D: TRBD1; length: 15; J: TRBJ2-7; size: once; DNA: TGTGCCAGCAGCCTACACGGGACAGGTTTAGGGGAGCAGTACTTC; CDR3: CASSLHGTGLGEQYF
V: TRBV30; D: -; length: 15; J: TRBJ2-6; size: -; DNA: TGTGCCTGGAGTGTAGCTGCGAGCGGGGCCAACGTCCTGACTTTC; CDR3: CAWSVAASGANVLTF
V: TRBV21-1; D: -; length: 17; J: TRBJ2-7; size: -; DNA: TGTGCCAGCAGCAAAGGTCGTCTAGCGGGAGGATGGGACGAGCAGTACTTC; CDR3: CASSKGRLAGGWDEQYF
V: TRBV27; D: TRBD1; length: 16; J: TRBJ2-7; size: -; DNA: TGTGCCAGCAGCGCCGGGACAGGGGGTCTAACCTACGAGCAGTACTTC; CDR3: CASSAGTGGLTYEQYF
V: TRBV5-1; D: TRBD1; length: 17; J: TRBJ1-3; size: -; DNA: TGCGCCAGCAGCTTGCTCGGGACAGCTACCTCTGGAAACACCATATATTTT; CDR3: CASSLLGTATSGNTIYF
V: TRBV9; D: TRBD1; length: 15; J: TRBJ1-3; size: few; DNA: TGTGCCAGCAGCGCCCGGGACAGTACTGGAAACACCATATATTTT; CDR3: CASSARDSTGNTIYF
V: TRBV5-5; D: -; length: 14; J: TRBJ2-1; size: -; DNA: TGTGCCAGCAGTTTCGTTGGACTCAACAATGAGCAGTTCTTC; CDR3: CASSFVGLNNEQFF
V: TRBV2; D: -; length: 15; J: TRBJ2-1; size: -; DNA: TGTGCCAGCAGTGAATTTGGACAGACTTACAATGAGCAGTTCTTC; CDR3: CASSEFGQTYNEQFF
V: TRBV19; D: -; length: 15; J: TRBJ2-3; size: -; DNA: TGTGCCAGTAGTATTCCGTCTGGGCAGACAGATACGCAGTATTTT; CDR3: CASSIPSGQTDTQYF
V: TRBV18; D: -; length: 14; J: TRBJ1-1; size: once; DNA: TGTGCCAGCTCACCCTATAGTCCCAACCCTGAAGCTTTCTTT; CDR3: CASSPYSPNPEAFF
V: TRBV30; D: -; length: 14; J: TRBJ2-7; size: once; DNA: TGTGCCTGGGGGTTTTCCGGGTATTCTTACGAGCAGTACTTC; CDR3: CAWGFSGYSYEQYF
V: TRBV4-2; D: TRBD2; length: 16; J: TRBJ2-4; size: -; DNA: TGTGCCAGCAGCCAAGAGACTAGCGGGGAGGTTGACATTCAGTACTTC; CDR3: CASSQETSGEVDIQYF
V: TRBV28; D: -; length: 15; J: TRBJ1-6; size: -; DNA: TGTGCCAGCAGTTTGCCTCGAGCGGGTAATTCACCCCTCCACTTT; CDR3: CASSLPRAGNSPLHF
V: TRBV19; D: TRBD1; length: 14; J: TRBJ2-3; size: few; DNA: TGTGCCAGTAGTAAAGGACAGGGATTAAATACGCAGTATTTT; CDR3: CASSKGQGLNTQYF
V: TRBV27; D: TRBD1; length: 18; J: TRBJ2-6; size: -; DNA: TGTGCCAGCAGTCTATCCGGACAGGGGCTCGGGGGGGCCAACGTCCTGACTTTC; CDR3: CASSLSGQGLGGANVLTF
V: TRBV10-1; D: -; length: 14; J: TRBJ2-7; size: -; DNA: TGCGCCAGCAGTGAAGACAGGTCAGCCTACGAGCAGTACTTC; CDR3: CASSEDRSAYEQYF
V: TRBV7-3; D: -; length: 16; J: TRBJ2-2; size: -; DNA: TGTGCCAGCAGCTTATTTCCAGGCGCGAACACCGGGGAGCTGTTTTTT; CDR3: CASSLFPGANTGELFF
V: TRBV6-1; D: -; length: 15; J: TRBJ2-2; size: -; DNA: TGTGCCAGCAGCTTACCCAACAGGGTGGCTGGGGAGCTGTTTTTT; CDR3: CASSLPNRVAGELFF
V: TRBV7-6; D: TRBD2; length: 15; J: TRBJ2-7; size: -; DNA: TGTGCCAGCAGCTTAGAGGCGGGAGGCGCCTACGAGCAGTACTTC; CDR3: CASSLEAGGAYEQYF
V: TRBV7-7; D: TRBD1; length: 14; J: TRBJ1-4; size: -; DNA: TGTGCCAGCAGCCCGGACAGGGGGAATGAAAAACTGTTTTTT; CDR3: CASSPDRGNEKLFF
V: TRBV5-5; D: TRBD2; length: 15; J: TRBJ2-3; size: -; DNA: TGTGCCAGCAGCTCTATAGCGGGACTGGTAGATACGCAGTATTTT; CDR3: CASSSIAGLVDTQYF
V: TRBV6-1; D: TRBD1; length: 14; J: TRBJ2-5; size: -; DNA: TGTGCCAGCAGAAGGACAGGGGCGGTCGAGACCCAGTACTTC; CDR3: CASRRTGAVETQYF
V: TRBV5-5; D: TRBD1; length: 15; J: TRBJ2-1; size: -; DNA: TGTGCCAGCAGCTCCCGACAGGGCTCCTACAATGAGCAGTTCTTC; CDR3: CASSSRQGSYNEQFF
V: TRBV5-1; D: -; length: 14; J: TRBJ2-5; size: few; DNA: TGCGCCAGCAGCTTGGGGACAGCGCAAGAGACCCAGTACTTC; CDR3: CASSLGTAQETQYF
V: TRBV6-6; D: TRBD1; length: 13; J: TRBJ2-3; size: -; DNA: TGTGCCAGCAGCGGACAGGCTACAGATACGCAGTATTTT; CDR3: CASSGQATDTQYF
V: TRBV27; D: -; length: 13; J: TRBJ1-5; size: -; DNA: TGTGCCAGCAGTTTATCGCCCGGTCAGCCCCAGCATTTT; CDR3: CASSLSPGQPQHF
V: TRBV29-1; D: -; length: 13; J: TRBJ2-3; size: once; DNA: TGCAGCGCCAAAGAGACAGCCACAGATACGCAGTATTTT; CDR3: CSAKETATDTQYF
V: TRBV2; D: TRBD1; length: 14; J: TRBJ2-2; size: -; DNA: TGTGCCAGCAGTGAAAACAGGGGGGCCGGGGAGCTGTTTTTT; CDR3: CASSENRGAGELFF
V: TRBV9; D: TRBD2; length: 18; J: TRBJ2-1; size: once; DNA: TGTGCCAGCAGCACTCCCGGGACTAGCGGGAGGGCCTACAATGAGCAGTTCTTC; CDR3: CASSTPGTSGRAYNEQFF
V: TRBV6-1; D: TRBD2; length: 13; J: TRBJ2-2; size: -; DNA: TGTGCCAGCACTAGCGGGAGGTTCGGGGAGCTGTTTTTT; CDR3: CASTSGRFGELFF
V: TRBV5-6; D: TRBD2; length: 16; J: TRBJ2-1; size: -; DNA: TGTGCCAGCAGCTTTACCCTAGCGGGAGTGCTGGGTGAGCAGTTCTTC; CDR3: CASSFTLAGVLGEQFF
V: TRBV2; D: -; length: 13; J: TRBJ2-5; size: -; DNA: TGTGCCAGCAGCGGACAGAGCCAAGAGACCCAGTACTTC; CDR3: CASSGQSQETQYF
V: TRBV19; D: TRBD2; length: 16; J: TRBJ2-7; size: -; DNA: TGTGCCAGTAGTCCGCGACTAGCGGGAGGCTCCTACGAGCAGTACTTC; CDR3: CASSPRLAGGSYEQYF
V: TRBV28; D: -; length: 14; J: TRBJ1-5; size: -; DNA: TGTGCCAGCAGGCCAGGTCCTAGCAATCAGCCCCAGCATTTT; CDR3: CASRPGPSNQPQHF
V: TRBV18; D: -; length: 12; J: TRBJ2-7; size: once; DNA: TGTGCCAGCTCACCCGAAGGGACTCAGCAGTACTTC; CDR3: CASSPEGTQQYF
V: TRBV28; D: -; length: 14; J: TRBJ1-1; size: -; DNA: TGTGCCAGCAGTTTAGGGCAGAGGAACACTGAAGCTTTCTTT; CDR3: CASSLGQRNTEAFF
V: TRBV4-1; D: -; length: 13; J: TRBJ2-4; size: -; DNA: TGCGCCAGCAGCCAAGGCGAAAGCGGCATTCAGTACTTC; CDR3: CASSQGESGIQYF
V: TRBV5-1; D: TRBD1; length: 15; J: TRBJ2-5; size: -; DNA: TGCGCCAGCAGCGTCCTACAGGGGGCCCAAGAGACCCAGTACTTC; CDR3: CASSVLQGAQETQYF
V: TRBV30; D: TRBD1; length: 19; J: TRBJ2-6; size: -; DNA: TGTGCCTGGAGTGCCTGGGACAGGGTCTTAGAGGCTGGGGCCAACGTCCTGACTTTC; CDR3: CAWSAWDRVLEAGANVLTF
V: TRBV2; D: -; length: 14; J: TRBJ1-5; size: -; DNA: TGTGCCAGCAGCGAAACAGGGCTAGGCCAGCCCCAGCATTTT; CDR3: CASSETGLGQPQHF
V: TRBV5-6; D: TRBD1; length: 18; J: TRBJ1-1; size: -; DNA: TGTGCCAGCAGCAAGGGTAGGGTTTGGGGACAGGGGGGGACTGAAGCTTTCTTT; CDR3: CASSKGRVWGQGGTEAFF
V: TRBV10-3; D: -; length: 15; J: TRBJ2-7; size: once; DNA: TGTGCCATCAGTGAGGGGGTAGGGGGGGGCTACGAGCAGTACTTC; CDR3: CAISEGVGGGYEQYF
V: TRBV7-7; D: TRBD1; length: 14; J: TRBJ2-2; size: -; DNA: TGTGCCAGCACCCAACAGGGGAAGAACGGGGAGCTGTTTTTT; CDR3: CASTQQGKNGELFF
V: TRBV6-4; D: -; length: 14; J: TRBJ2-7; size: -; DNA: TGTGCCAGCAGTGACACGGGGGTCCGGTACGAGCAGTACTTC; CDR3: CASSDTGVRYEQYF
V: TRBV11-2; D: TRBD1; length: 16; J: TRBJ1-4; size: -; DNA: TGTGCCAGCAGCCCTCTTACAGGGGCACGGAATGAAAAACTGTTTTTT; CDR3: CASSPLTGARNEKLFF
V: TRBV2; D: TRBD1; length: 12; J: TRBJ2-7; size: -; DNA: TGTGCCAGCGCCAGGGGGCTGTGGCAGCAGTACTTC; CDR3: CASARGLWQQYF
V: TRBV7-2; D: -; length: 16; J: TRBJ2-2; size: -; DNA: TGTACCAGCAGCCGTGACAGGGGAGGGCTGACCGGGGAGCTGTTTTTT; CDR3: CTSSRDRGGLTGELFF
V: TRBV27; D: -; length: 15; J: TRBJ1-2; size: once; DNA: TGTGCCAGCAGTAAAAACGGAAGACAAGTCGGCGGCTACACCTTC; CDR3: CASSKNGRQVGGYTF